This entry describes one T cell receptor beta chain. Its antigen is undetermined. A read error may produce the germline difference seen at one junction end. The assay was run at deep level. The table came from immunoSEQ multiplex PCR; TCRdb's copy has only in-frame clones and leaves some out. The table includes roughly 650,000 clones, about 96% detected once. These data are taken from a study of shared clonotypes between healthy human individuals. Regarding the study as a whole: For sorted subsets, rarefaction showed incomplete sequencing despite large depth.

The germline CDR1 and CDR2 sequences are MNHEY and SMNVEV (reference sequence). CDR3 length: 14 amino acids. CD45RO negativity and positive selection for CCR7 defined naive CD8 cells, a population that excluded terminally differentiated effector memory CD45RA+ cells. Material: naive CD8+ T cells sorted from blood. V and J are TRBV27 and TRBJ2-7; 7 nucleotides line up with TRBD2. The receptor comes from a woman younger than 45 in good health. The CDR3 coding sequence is TGTGCCAGCAGCGCGGCTAGCGGCCATTACGGGCAGTACTTC. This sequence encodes CASSAASGHYGQYF.